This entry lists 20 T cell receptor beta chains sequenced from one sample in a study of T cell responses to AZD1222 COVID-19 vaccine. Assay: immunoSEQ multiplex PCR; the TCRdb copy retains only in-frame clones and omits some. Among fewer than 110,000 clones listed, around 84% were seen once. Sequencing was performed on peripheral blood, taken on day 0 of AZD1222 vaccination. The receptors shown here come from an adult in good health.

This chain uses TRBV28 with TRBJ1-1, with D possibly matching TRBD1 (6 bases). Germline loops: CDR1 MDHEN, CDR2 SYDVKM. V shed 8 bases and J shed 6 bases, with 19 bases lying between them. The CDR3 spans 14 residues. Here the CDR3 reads CASARTGRPPEAFF. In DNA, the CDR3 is TGTGCCAGCGCTCGTACAGGGCGCCCCCCTGAAGCTTTCTTT.

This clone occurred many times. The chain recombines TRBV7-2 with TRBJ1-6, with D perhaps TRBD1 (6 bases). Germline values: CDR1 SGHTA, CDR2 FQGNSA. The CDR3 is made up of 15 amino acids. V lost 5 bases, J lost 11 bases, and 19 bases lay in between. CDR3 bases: TGTGCCAGCAGCCTAACACAGGGAATAGGGGCACCCCTCCACTTT. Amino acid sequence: CASSLTQGIGAPLHF.

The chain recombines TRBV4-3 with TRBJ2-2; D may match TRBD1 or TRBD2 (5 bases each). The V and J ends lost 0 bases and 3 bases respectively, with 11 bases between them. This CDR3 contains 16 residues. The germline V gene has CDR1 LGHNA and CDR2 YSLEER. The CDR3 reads CASSQERGPYTGELFF. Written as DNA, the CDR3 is TGCGCCAGCAGCCAAGAAAGGGGACCATACACCGGGGAGCTGTTTTTT.

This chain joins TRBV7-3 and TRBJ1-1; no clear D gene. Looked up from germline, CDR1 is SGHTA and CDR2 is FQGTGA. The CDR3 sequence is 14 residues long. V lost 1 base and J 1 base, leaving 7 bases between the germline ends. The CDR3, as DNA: TGTGCCAGCAGCTTAAGGCCAGGGAACACTGAAGCTTTCTTT. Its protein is CASSLRPGNTEAFF.

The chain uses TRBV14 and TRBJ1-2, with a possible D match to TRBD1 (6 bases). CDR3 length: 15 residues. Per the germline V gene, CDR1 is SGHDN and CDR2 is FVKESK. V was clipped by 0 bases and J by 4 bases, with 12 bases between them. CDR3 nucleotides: TGTGCCAGCAGCCAAGAAGGTCGGGGGGCCTATGGCTACACCTTC. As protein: CASSQEGRGAYGYTF. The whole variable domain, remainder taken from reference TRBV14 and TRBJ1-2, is EAGVTQFPSHSVIEKGQTVTLRCDPISGHDNLYWYRRVMGKEIKFLLHFVKESKQDESGMPNNRFLAERTGGTYSTLKVQPAELEDSGVYFCASSQEGRGAYGYTFGSGTRLTVV.

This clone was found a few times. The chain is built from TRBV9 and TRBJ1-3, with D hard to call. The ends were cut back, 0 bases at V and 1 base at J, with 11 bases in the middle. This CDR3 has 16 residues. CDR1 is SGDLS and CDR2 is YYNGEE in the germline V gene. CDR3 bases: TGTGCCAGCAGCGTAGGAATTAGGGCTTCTGGAAACACCATATATTTT. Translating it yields CASSVGIRASGNTIYF.

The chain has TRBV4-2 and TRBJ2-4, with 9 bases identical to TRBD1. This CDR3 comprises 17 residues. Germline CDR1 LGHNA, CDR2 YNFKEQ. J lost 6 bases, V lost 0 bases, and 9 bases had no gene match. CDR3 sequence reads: CASSQEGTGYSGNIQYF. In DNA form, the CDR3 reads TGTGCCAGCAGCCAAGAAGGGACAGGGTACTCAGGAAACATTCAGTACTTC.

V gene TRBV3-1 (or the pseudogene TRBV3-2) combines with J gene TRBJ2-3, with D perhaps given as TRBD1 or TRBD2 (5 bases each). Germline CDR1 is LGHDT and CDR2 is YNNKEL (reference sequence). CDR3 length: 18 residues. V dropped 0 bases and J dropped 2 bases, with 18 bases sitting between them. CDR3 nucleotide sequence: TGTGCCAGCAGCCAAGAAAAGGGACGGCAGAGTATCACAGATACGCAGTATTTT. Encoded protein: CASSQEKGRQSITDTQYF.

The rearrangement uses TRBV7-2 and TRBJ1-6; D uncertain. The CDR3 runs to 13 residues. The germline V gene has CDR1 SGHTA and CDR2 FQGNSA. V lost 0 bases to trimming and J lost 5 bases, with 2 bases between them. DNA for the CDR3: TGTGCCAGCAGCTTAGCAAATAATTCACCCCTCCACTTT. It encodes CASSLANNSPLHF.

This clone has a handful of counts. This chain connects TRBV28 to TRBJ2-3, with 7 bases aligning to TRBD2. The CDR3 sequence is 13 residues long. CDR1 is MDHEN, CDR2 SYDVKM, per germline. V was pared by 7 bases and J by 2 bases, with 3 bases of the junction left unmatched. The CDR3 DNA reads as TGTGCCAGCATTAGCGGGTTCACAGATACGCAGTATTTT. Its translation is CASISGFTDTQYF.

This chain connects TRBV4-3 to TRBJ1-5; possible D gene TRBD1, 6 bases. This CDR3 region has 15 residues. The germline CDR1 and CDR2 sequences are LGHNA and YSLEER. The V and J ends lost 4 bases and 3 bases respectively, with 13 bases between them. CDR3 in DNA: TGCGCCAGCAGCCCGTACAGGGTGCTCAATCAGCCCCAGCATTTT. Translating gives CASSPYRVLNQPQHF.

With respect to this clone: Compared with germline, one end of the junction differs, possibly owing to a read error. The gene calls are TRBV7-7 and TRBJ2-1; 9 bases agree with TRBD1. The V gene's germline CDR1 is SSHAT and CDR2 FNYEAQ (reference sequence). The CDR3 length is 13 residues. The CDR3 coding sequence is TGTGCTAGCAGCTTGGGACAGGGTGGTGAGCAGTTCTTC. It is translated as CASSLGQGGEQFF.

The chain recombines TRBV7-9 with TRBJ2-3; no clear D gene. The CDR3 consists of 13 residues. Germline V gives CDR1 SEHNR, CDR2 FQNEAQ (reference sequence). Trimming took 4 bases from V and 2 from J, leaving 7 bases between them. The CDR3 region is CASSSGATDTQYF. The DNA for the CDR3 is TGTGCCAGCAGCTCAGGAGCCACAGATACGCAGTATTTT.

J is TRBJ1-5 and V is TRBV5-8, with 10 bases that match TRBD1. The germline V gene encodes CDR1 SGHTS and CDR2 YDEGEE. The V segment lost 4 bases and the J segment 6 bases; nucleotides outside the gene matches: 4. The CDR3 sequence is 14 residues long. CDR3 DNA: TGTGCCAGCAGCCGCGGACAGGGGGGTCAGCCCCAGCATTTT. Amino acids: CASSRGQGGQPQHF.

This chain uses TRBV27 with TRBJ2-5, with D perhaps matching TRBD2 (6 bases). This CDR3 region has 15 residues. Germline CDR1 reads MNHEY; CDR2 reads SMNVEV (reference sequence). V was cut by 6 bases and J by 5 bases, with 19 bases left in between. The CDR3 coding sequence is TGTGCCAGCAGCCGTCCCGGGGGTTCGTGGGAGACCCAGTACTTC. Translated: CASSRPGGSWETQYF.

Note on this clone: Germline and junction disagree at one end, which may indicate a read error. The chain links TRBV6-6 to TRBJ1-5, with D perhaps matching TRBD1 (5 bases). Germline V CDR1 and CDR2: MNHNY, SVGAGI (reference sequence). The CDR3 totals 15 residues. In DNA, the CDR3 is TGTGCCAGCAGTTACTCGGGCGACAGCAGTCAGCCCCAGCATTTT. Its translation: CASSYSGDSSQPQHF.

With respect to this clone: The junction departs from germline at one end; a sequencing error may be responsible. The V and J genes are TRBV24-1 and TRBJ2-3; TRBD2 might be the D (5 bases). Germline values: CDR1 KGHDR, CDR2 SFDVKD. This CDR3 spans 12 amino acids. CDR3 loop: CATSDFAGTTHF. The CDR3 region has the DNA TGTGCCACCAGTGATTTCGCGGGCACCACACATTTT.

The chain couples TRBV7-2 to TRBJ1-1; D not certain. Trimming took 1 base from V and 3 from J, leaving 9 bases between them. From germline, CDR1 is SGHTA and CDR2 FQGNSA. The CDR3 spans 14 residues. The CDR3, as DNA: TGTGCCAGCAGCTTAGAGCGGCAGTACACTGAAGCTTTCTTT. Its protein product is CASSLERQYTEAFF.

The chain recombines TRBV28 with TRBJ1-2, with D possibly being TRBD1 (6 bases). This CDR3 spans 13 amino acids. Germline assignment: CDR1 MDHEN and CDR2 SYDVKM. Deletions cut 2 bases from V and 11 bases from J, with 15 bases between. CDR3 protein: CASSLTGFFVYTF. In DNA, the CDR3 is TGTGCCAGCAGTTTAACAGGGTTTTTCGTTTACACCTTC.

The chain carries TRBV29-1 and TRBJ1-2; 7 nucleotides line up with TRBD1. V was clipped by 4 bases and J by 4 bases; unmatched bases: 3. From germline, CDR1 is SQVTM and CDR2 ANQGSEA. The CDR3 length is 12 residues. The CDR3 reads CSVGAGGYGYTF. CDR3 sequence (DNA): TGCAGCGTTGGCGCAGGGGGCTATGGCTACACCTTC. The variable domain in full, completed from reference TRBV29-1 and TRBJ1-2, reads SAVISQKPSRDICQRGTSLTIQCQVDSQVTMMFWYRQQPGQSLTLIATANQGSEATYESGFVIDKFPISRPNLTFSTLTVSNMSPEDSSIYLCSVGAGGYGYTFGSGTRLTVV.